A selection of T cell receptor beta chains follows, all from one sample in a study of T cell changes during pregnancy in multiple sclerosis. Clones were sequenced by immunoSEQ multiplex PCR, and TCRdb holds only the in-frame ones, with some missing. The sample holds some 95,000 clones; approximately 92% are singletons and the top ten take under 3%. This sample comprised peripheral blood, obtained in the first trimester of pregnancy. Every receptor here comes from a female donor with multiple sclerosis, enrolled in a pregnancy study. CDR3s include the opening cysteine and the closing phenylalanine or tryptophan. A D gene is named only where the DNA matches it firmly. Some rows mark clone size as missing; the rest say once, few, many or name a class of expanded clone.

cdr3_nt cdr3_aa j_call clone_size v_call d_call
TGTGCCAGCAGGAACCCCGGGACAGGGCTCGACGAGCAGTACTTC CASRNPGTGLDEQYF TRBJ2-7 - TRBV28 TRBD1
TGTGCCAGCAGCATTCACCGTGCGGGATGGGGCTCCTACAATGAGCAGTTCTTC CASSIHRAGWGSYNEQFF TRBJ2-1 - TRBV7-2 -
TGTGCCAGCAGACTAGGACTAGCGGGAGTAGGATTAGACAATGAGCAGTTCTTC CASRLGLAGVGLDNEQFF TRBJ2-1 - TRBV2 TRBD2
TGTGCCAGCAGTACCTTTACAGGGCTTAATGAAAAACTGTTTTTT CASSTFTGLNEKLFF TRBJ1-4 - TRBV6-6 -
TGCGCCAGCAGCCTAGCGGAGCTGCAAGGTGGGGAGCAGTTCTTC CASSLAELQGGEQFF TRBJ2-1 - TRBV4-1 -
TGTGCCAGCACGCAGGAGGGGCTTCAAGATACGCAGTATTTT CASTQEGLQDTQYF TRBJ2-3 - TRBV11-2 -
TGTGCCAGTAGGCGGGGAGTAACTGAAGCTTTCTTT CASRRGVTEAFF TRBJ1-1 - TRBV19 -
TGTGCCAGCAGTTTAGGGGAGCCCTGGTATGGCTACACCTTC CASSLGEPWYGYTF TRBJ1-2 - TRBV7-9 -
TGTGCCAGCGATCTAGCGGGCTCAAACACCGGGGAGCTGTTTTTT CASDLAGSNTGELFF TRBJ2-2 - TRBV5-6 TRBD2
TGCAGCGTTGGGCAGGGAAGCAATCAGCCCCAGCATTTT CSVGQGSNQPQHF TRBJ1-5 - TRBV29-1 -
TGTGCCTGGAGGGGACAGGGGAAGGGGTATGGCTACACCTTC CAWRGQGKGYGYTF TRBJ1-2 - TRBV30 TRBD1
TGTGCCAGCAGGGAGGACAGGGGGCTCACAGATACGCAGTATTTT CASREDRGLTDTQYF TRBJ2-3 - TRBV28 TRBD1
TGTGCCAGCAGCCAAGATAGTGGGAGGGGTAGCACAGATACGCAGTATTTT CASSQDSGRGSTDTQYF TRBJ2-3 once TRBV4-2 TRBD2
TGCAGCGTTTCTAGCGGGCCTAGTCCCCAGTACGAGCAGTACTTC CSVSSGPSPQYEQYF TRBJ2-7 - TRBV29-1 TRBD2
TGTGCCAGCAGTTTTGGCAGGCTTCCCCAAGAGACCCAGTACTTC CASSFGRLPQETQYF TRBJ2-5 - TRBV27 -
TGTGCCAGTAGTAAACCGGGACAGCGCACAGATACGCAGTATTTT CASSKPGQRTDTQYF TRBJ2-3 - TRBV19 TRBD1
TGTGCCAGCTTTCCCTCGCCGGGGAACACTGAAGCTTTCTTT CASFPSPGNTEAFF TRBJ1-1 - TRBV5-4 -
TGTGCCAGCAGTTTAGACGGGTTCGGTGGCTACACCTTC CASSLDGFGGYTF TRBJ1-2 - TRBV28 -
TGTGCCAGCAGTTTTAGCGGGAGGAAGGGGGATGAGCAGTTCTTC CASSFSGRKGDEQFF TRBJ2-1 - TRBV28 TRBD2
TGTGCCACCGCGAGGAACACTGAAGCTTTCTTT CATARNTEAFF TRBJ1-1 - TRBV6-6 -
TGTGCTAGCAGCTTAACTAGCGTAAGAGGGGGTGAGCAGTTCTTC CASSLTSVRGGEQFF TRBJ2-1 - TRBV7-7 -
TGTGCCAGCAGCTTACTGAAGACGGGACACACTAATGAAAAACTGTTTTTT CASSLLKTGHTNEKLFF TRBJ1-4 - TRBV7-9 -
TGTGCCAGCAGTTTGTCGACTAGAAGCGAGCAGTACTTC CASSLSTRSEQYF TRBJ2-7 - TRBV27 -
TGTGCCAGCAGTTACGGTACAGCGAACACTGAAGCTTTCTTT CASSYGTANTEAFF TRBJ1-1 - TRBV6-5 -
TGTGCCAGCAACTTACAGGCGTACCCGACAGATACGCAGTATTTT CASNLQAYPTDTQYF TRBJ2-3 - TRBV2 -
TGTGCTAGTGGTTTGGTACCGGTCCCTTCTTCACAGGGGGGCCCTCGAGGCTACACCTTC CASGLVPVPSSQGGPRGYTF TRBJ1-2 - TRBV12-5 TRBD1
TGTGCCAGCAAGAGGGGACTAGCGGGAGTACATGAGCAGTTCTTC CASKRGLAGVHEQFF TRBJ2-1 - TRBV6-5 TRBD2
TGTGCCAGCAGCCAAGGGGAGGTTCCCTACAATGAGCAGTTCTTC CASSQGEVPYNEQFF TRBJ2-1 - TRBV4-2 -
TGTGCCAGTAGTGGATTCCGCACGGGAGAGACCCAGTACTTC CASSGFRTGETQYF TRBJ2-5 - TRBV19 -
TGTGCCAGCAGTGATGCGGGAGCCTACTATGGCTACACCTTC CASSDAGAYYGYTF TRBJ1-2 - TRBV2 -
TGTGCCAGCAGTAGATCAAGGGGCTTGAGCTCCTACGAGCAGTACTTC CASSRSRGLSSYEQYF TRBJ2-7 - TRBV28 -
TGTGCCAGCAGCCGTAGCGCGACAGATACGCAGTATTTT CASSRSATDTQYF TRBJ2-3 - TRBV7-3 -
TGCAGCGTTGAAGGAGGACAGGGATACTATGGCTACACCTTC CSVEGGQGYYGYTF TRBJ1-2 - TRBV29-1 TRBD1
TGTGCCAGCTCACCGGCAGGGAAGTTTACAGATACGCAGTATTTT CASSPAGKFTDTQYF TRBJ2-3 - TRBV18 -
TGCGCCAGCAGCCAAACCACTAAGACTGAAGCTTTCTTT CASSQTTKTEAFF TRBJ1-1 - TRBV4-3 -
TGTGCCAGCAGTTTGGGGGACTCACTTATAGATACGCAGTATTTT CASSLGDSLIDTQYF TRBJ2-3 - TRBV6-5 -
TGTGCCAGTAGTACTCGGGACAGGGAGAGGTCCCAGCCCCAGCATTTT CASSTRDRERSQPQHF TRBJ1-5 - TRBV19 TRBD1
TGTGCCAGCATGGGCAGGGGGGCCTTCAATCAGCCCCAGCATTTT CASMGRGAFNQPQHF TRBJ1-5 - TRBV6-1 TRBD1
TGCAGCGCTCTACGGACTAGCACAGATACGCAGTATTTT CSALRTSTDTQYF TRBJ2-3 - TRBV29-1 -
TGCGCCAGCAGCGATACAGGGGATCCCAATCAGCCCCAGCATTTT CASSDTGDPNQPQHF TRBJ1-5 - TRBV4-1 TRBD1
TGTGCCAGTGGGGGGGGTGGAGGGGAGACGAACACCGGGGAGCTGTTTTTT CASGGGGGETNTGELFF TRBJ2-2 - TRBV9 TRBD2
TGTGCCAGCAGCTTAATGGGGAGTTACAATGAGCAGTTCTTC CASSLMGSYNEQFF TRBJ2-1 once TRBV7-3 -
TGTGCCAGTAGACCCGACAGGGACAATCAGCCCCAGCATTTT CASRPDRDNQPQHF TRBJ1-5 - TRBV19 TRBD1
TGTGCCAGCAGCTTGGGGGACAGGGGGCGGGATACGCAGTATTTT CASSLGDRGRDTQYF TRBJ2-3 once TRBV5-6 TRBD1
TGCGCCAGCAGCTTGTCGGCTAGGGGTGAGGGGGAGCTGTTTTTT CASSLSARGEGELFF TRBJ2-2 - TRBV5-1 -
TGTGCCAGCTCACCCCTAGGCAATGAGCAGTTCTTC CASSPLGNEQFF TRBJ2-1 - TRBV18 -
TGTGCCAGCAAGGGGCAATCCCCTGGCCCCTATGGCTACACCTTC CASKGQSPGPYGYTF TRBJ1-2 - TRBV6-5 -
TGTGCCAGCAGCTCGCCTTGGACAGGATTGGATGGCTACACCTTC CASSSPWTGLDGYTF TRBJ1-2 - TRBV5-6 TRBD1
TGCGCCAGCAGCCTCCGGACTAGCGGAGGGAATGAGCAGTTCTTC CASSLRTSGGNEQFF TRBJ2-1 once TRBV5-1 TRBD2
TGTGCCAGTAAATCGCTGGGACAGGGCACAGATACGCAGTATTTT CASKSLGQGTDTQYF TRBJ2-3 once TRBV19 TRBD1
TGTGCCAGCAGTGCGGCGGGCCAAAACTATGGCTACACCTTC CASSAAGQNYGYTF TRBJ1-2 - TRBV2 -
TGTGCCAGCAGCTTAGGTCGCACCGGGGAGCTGTTTTTT CASSLGRTGELFF TRBJ2-2 - TRBV7-8 -
TGCGCCAGCAGCTTGGACCTCAGGGAAACTGAAGCTTTCTTT CASSLDLRETEAFF TRBJ1-1 - TRBV5-1 -
TGTGCCAGCAGTTTAGCGGGAGTGGGAGATACGCAGTATTTT CASSLAGVGDTQYF TRBJ2-3 - TRBV27 TRBD2
TGTGCCAGCAGCCAAGCAGTCCAAGAGACCCAGTACTTC CASSQAVQETQYF TRBJ2-5 - TRBV4-2 -
TGTGCCAGCAGCGCCGGGACAACTAGTTCAGATACGCAGTATTTT CASSAGTTSSDTQYF TRBJ2-3 - TRBV5-4 -
TGTGCCAGTAGTATAGATCCTGTCGAGCCCACAGATACGCAGTATTTT CASSIDPVEPTDTQYF TRBJ2-3 - TRBV19 -
TGTGCCAGTTGGGATAGCGGGAGGGCATACGAGCAGTACTTC CASWDSGRAYEQYF TRBJ2-7 - TRBV28 TRBD2
TGCAGCGTTACCCAGGGGGTCTCTGGAAACACCATATATTTT CSVTQGVSGNTIYF TRBJ1-3 - TRBV29-1 TRBD1